One and the same sample provided the 26 T cell receptor beta chains below, sequenced in a study of T cells in narcolepsy. Here immunoSEQ multiplex PCR was the method, and the copy in TCRdb shows in-frame clones only, minus some. This sample has under 3,500 clones; 62% occur once, and the top ten carry roughly half. Sequencing was done on a sample of CD45RA- memory CD8+ T cells from PBMCs. The receptors here all came from a human donor with narcolepsy.

V and J are TRBV4-1 and TRBJ2-4; no firm D call. Germline CDR1 and CDR2: MGHRA and YSYEKL. This CDR3 has 15 amino acids. V gave up 0 bases and J gave up 3 bases, with 9 bases separating them. DNA for the CDR3: TGCGCCAGCAGCCAAGATCCGTTGGACAAAAACATTCAGTACTTC. Translated: CASSQDPLDKNIQYF.

V and J are TRBV7-9 and TRBJ2-5, with 8 bases aligning to TRBD2. The assigned J gene may be wrong: the sequence end matches TRBJ2-7 better. Germline V lookup: CDR1 SEHNR, CDR2 FQNEAQ (reference sequence). This CDR3 is 16 amino acids long. CDR3 nucleotides: TGTGCCAGCAGCCCACGGGGGGGCCGGACATTCTACGAGCAGTACTTC. As protein: CASSPRGGRTFYEQYF.

The gene calls are TRBV2 and TRBJ2-3; 8 nucleotides line up with TRBD2. V shed 3 bases and J 2 bases; nucleotides not matched to a gene: 10. The V gene's germline CDR1 is SNHLY and CDR2 FYNNEI. The length of the CDR3 is 17 residues. CDR3 in amino acids: CASSDTLGTSLTDTQYF. Written as DNA, the CDR3 is TGTGCCAGCAGTGATACGTTGGGGACTAGTCTCACAGATACGCAGTATTTT.

This clone was found a few times. V and J are TRBV9 and TRBJ2-3; 7 bases fit TRBD1. Germline trimming cut 2 bases from V and 3 bases from J; bases unmatched to any gene: 6. CDR1 is SGDLS and CDR2 is YYNGEE in the germline V gene. The CDR3 contains 15 residues. The CDR3 nucleotides read TGTGCCAGCAGCGTCGAGGGGGCTGTTACAGATACGCAGTATTTT. This translates into CASSVEGAVTDTQYF.

The chain employs TRBV2 and TRBJ2-1; D is undetermined. CDR3 length equals 10 residues. The germline V gene has CDR1 SNHLY and CDR2 FYNNEI. Trimming shortened V by 4 bases and J by 9 bases, and 4 bases separated the two germline ends. The CDR3: CASSGVEQFF. The CDR3 coding sequence is TGTGCCAGCAGTGGAGTTGAGCAGTTCTTC.

This chain joins TRBV11-2 and TRBJ2-6; D is uncertain. The CDR3 extends over 15 amino acids. Trimming removed 5 bases at V and 2 bases at J, with 10 bases between. Germline V gene sequence: CDR1 SGHAT, CDR2 FQNNGV. CDR3 DNA: TGTGCCAGCAGCCTCACGTACGCTGGGGCCAACGTCCTGACTTTC. Amino acid sequence: CASSLTYAGANVLTF.

This clone was seen a few times. The V and J genes are TRBV27 and TRBJ1-6, with 11 bases fitting TRBD1. Germline V lookup: CDR1 MNHEY, CDR2 SMNVEV (reference sequence). The CDR3 length is 19 residues. V was clipped by 3 bases and J by 1 base; unmatched bases: 8. The CDR3 DNA reads TGTGCCAGCAGTTTTGGCGGGACAGGGGGGGGGTCCTATAATTCACCCCTCCACTTT. It is translated as CASSFGGTGGGSYNSPLHF.

The rearrangement joins TRBV9 to TRBJ2-7; D remains ambiguous. Trimming pared 0 bases from V and 2 bases from J, leaving 9 bases between. The CDR3 has 14 residues. The germline gives CDR1 SGDLS, CDR2 YYNGEE. CDR3 region: CASSVGRSAYEQYF. In nucleotides, the CDR3 is TGTGCCAGCAGCGTAGGACGCAGTGCCTACGAGCAGTACTTC.

V and J are TRBV6-1 and TRBJ1-1, with D perhaps matching TRBD1 (6 bases). V was clipped by 2 bases and J by 0 bases, with 19 bases between them. The CDR3 is 18 residues long. CDR1 is MNHNS and CDR2 is SASEGT in the germline V gene. CDR3 loop: CASSEIGGPQGMNTEAFF. The CDR3 DNA reads as TGTGCCAGCAGTGAAATAGGTGGCCCCCAGGGGATGAACACTGAAGCTTTCTTT.

This rearrangement joins TRBV5-6 to TRBJ2-3; D gene ambiguous. V was clipped by 2 bases and J by 6 bases, with 7 bases between them. The CDR3 loop spans 12 amino acids. Germline V gene data show CDR1 as SGHDT and CDR2 as YYEEEE. In nucleotides, the CDR3 is TGTGCCAGCAGCTTCGAAGGGGATACGCAGTATTTT. Encoded protein: CASSFEGDTQYF.

In its sample, this clone was seen a few times. The chain is built from TRBV6-6 and TRBJ1-1; D perhaps matches TRBD1 (5 bases). This CDR3 has 16 residues. V was clipped by 0 bases and J by 3 bases, with 14 bases between them. Germline lookup yields CDR1 MNHNY and CDR2 SVGAGI (reference sequence). The CDR3 bases are TGTGCCAGCAGTTACTCGCAGGGAGGAGGGGACACTGAAGCTTTCTTT. This gives the protein CASSYSQGGGDTEAFF.

Relative to its sample, this clone is large. The chain combines TRBV5-4 with TRBJ2-7; 14 nucleotides line up with TRBD2. Per germline, CDR1 SGHNT and CDR2 YYREEE (reference sequence). V shed 4 bases and J 3 bases; nucleotides not matched to a gene: 6. The CDR3 length is 16 residues. Here the CDR3 DNA reads TGTGCCAGCAGCGGGACTAGCGGGGGCCAGGGCTACGAGCAGTACTTC. Encoded protein: CASSGTSGGQGYEQYF.

V gene TRBV7-9 combines with J gene TRBJ2-7; no reliable D call. Germline lookup yields CDR1 SEHNR and CDR2 FQNEAQ (reference sequence). V gave up 2 bases and J gave up 5 bases, with 10 bases separating them. The CDR3 has 13 amino acids. The CDR3 nucleotides are TGTGCCAGCAGCTTAAACTCCCAGAACGAGCAGTACTTC. It codes for CASSLNSQNEQYF.

This rearrangement joins TRBV15 to TRBJ2-2; D remains unclear. The CDR3 has 15 residues. The V end was cut by 1 base, the J end by 5 bases, with 11 bases between. CDR1 is LNHNV, CDR2 YYDKDF, per germline (reference sequence). CDR3 sequence (DNA): TGTGCCACCAGCAGAGGTTCCGATGGGACCGGGGAGCTGTTTTTT. Residues: CATSRGSDGTGELFF. The whole variable domain, remainder taken from reference TRBV15 and TRBJ2-2, is DAMVIQNPRYQVTQFGKPVTLSCSQTLNHNVMYWYQQKSSQAPKLLFHYYDKDFNNEADTPDNFQSRRPNTSFCFLDIRSPGLGDTAMYLCATSRGSDGTGELFFGEGSRLTVL.

The chain has TRBV5-4 and TRBJ2-7; D is unclear. Germline values: CDR1 SGHNT, CDR2 YYREEE (reference sequence). The CDR3 consists of 13 residues. The V and J ends lost 4 bases and 7 bases respectively, with 15 bases between them. The CDR3 nucleotides read TGTGCCAGCAGCCCACACCAGGTCCGGGAGCAGTACTTC. Its translation is CASSPHQVREQYF. The full variable domain, with the rest looked up from reference TRBV5-4 and TRBJ2-7, is ETGVTQSPTHLIKTRGQQVTLRCSSQSGHNTVSWYQQALGQGPQFIFQYYREEENGRGNFPPRFSGLQFPNYSSELNVNALELDDSALYLCASSPHQVREQYFGPGTRLTVT.

The CDR3 nucleotides are TGTGCCAGTAGTATAGGGGGACAGGGAGCCTACGAGCAGTACTTC. Its protein is CASSIGGQGAYEQYF. The genes are TRBV19 and TRBJ2-7, with TRBD1 identical over 9 bases. V was clipped by 1 base and J by 2 bases; unmatched bases: 3. The CDR3 runs 15 residues. In germline, CDR1 is LNHDA, CDR2 SQIVND (reference sequence).

The V call is TRBV10-3, the J call TRBJ2-5; unclear D gene. V lost 4 bases, J lost 11 bases, and 14 bases lay in between. CDR1 and CDR2 from the germline V gene are ENHRY and SYGVKD. This CDR3 spans 12 amino acids. The CDR3 here is CAISVGGTEQYF. CDR3 DNA: TGTGCCATCAGTGTGGGCGGAACAGAGCAGTACTTC.

CDR3 DNA: TGTGCCAGCAGCTTCGGCGGGGCCTACGAGCAGTACTTC. As protein: CASSFGGAYEQYF. This chain uses TRBV11-3 with TRBJ2-7; weak D call: TRBD2 (6 bases). Germline loops: CDR1 SGHNT, CDR2 YENEEA. Trimming took off 3 bases at V and 2 bases at J, with 8 bases between the two ends. This CDR3 region has 13 residues.

This clone was counted once. CDR3 sequence: CASSREEAGELFF. The CDR3 nucleotides are TGTGCCAGCAGTAGGGAGGAGGCCGGGGAGCTGTTTTTT. The rearrangement joins TRBV6-4 to TRBJ2-2, with D tentatively TRBD2 (6 bases). Looked up from germline, CDR1 is MRHNA and CDR2 is SNTAGT. Trimming removed 5 bases from V and 6 bases from J, with 10 bases in between. The CDR3 loop spans 13 amino acids.

The V call is TRBV7-3, the J call TRBJ1-2, with TRBD1 identical over 7 bases. Trimming removed 5 bases from V and 6 bases from J; junction bases left unmatched: 6. This CDR3 is 13 amino acids long. Germline V gene data show CDR1 as SGHTA and CDR2 as FQGTGA. As DNA, the CDR3 is TGTGCCAGCAGCCGGACAGGCGGGCATGGCTACACCTTC. This gives the protein CASSRTGGHGYTF.

This rearrangement joins TRBV19 to TRBJ1-1, with no clear D. Germline V gives CDR1 LNHDA, CDR2 SQIVND (reference sequence). Trimming removed 3 bases at V and 5 bases at J, with 13 bases between. The CDR3 has 14 amino acids. CDR3 DNA: TGTGCCAGTAGTATGACCGCCTTGGGGACTGAAGCTTTCTTT. Translation: CASSMTALGTEAFF.

The chain employs TRBV27 and TRBJ1-5; D call uncertain. In germline, CDR1 is MNHEY, CDR2 SMNVEV (reference sequence). V dropped 0 bases and J dropped 4 bases, with 4 bases sitting between them. The CDR3 has 13 amino acids. DNA of the CDR3: TGTGCCAGCAGTTTATCCTCGAATCAGCCCCAGCATTTT. Its protein product is CASSLSSNQPQHF.

This clone occurred a few times. The V and J genes are TRBV7-3 and TRBJ2-5; 10 positions match TRBD1. The better agreement between TRBJ2-7 and the DNA end casts doubt on the J call. Germline CDR1 reads SGHTA; CDR2 reads FQGTGA. The CDR3 is made up of 14 amino acids. The CDR3 spells CASSLGTGAHEQYF. The CDR3 DNA is TGTGCCAGCAGCTTGGGGACAGGGGCTCACGAGCAGTACTTC.

This clone was observed once. The gene calls are TRBV6-4 and TRBJ2-3; 9 nucleotides match TRBD2. Germline V CDR1 and CDR2: MRHNA, SNTAGT. J was trimmed by 6 bases and V by 3 bases; bases with no gene match: 7. This CDR3 has 15 residues. The CDR3 spells CASSEYSGGVDTQYF. CDR3 DNA sequence: TGTGCCAGCAGTGAATATAGCGGGGGCGTGGATACGCAGTATTTT.

The V call is TRBV7-9, the J call TRBJ2-5, with D unclear. V gave up 0 bases and J gave up 2 bases, with 7 bases separating them. The germline CDR1 and CDR2 sequences are SEHNR and FQNEAQ (reference sequence). The CDR3 length is 14 residues. CDR3 loop: CASSLATVQETQYF. CDR3 nucleotides: TGTGCCAGCAGCTTAGCCACGGTTCAAGAGACCCAGTACTTC.

The V and J genes are TRBV7-9 and TRBJ2-2, with D tentatively TRBD1 (6 bases). The CDR3 loop spans 17 amino acids. V dropped 5 bases and J dropped 1 base, with 17 bases sitting between them. CDR1 and CDR2 (germline): SEHNR, FQNEAQ (reference sequence). The CDR3 reads CASSQGPGGLNTGELFF. The DNA of the CDR3 is TGTGCCAGCAGCCAGGGGCCTGGCGGTTTGAACACCGGGGAGCTGTTTTTT. The variable domain in full, completed from reference TRBV7-9 and TRBJ2-2, reads DTGVSQNPRHKITKRGQNVTFRCDPISEHNRLYWYRQTLGQGPEFLTYFQNEAQLEKSRLLSDRFSAERPKGSFSTLEIQRTEQGDSAMYLCASSQGPGGLNTGELFFGEGSRLTVL.